The T cell receptor (beta chain) under discussion was sequenced for a study of early T cells in non-severe SARS-CoV-2 infection. For the study at large: Chains were unpaired, as sequencing was done on bulk RNA from unsorted whole blood.

Overall study findings and caveats: Anti-spike CD8 responses were favored in VDJdb matching, and private and CD4 specificities were missed.

TCRdb used MiXCR to reprocess the 5' RACE reads, holding one entry per CDR3 protein. The repertoire holds roughly 29,000 distinct CDR3 sequences, with roughly 5% as singletons. This clonotype showed up many times. Its specificity is unknown. This CDR3 has 16 residues. The V and J ends lost 3 bases and 10 bases, in that order; junction bases with no gene match: 10. Germline values: CDR1 KGHDR, CDR2 SFDVKD. Sequenced input: whole blood. V is TRBV24-1 and J is TRBJ2-1; 11 bases fit TRBD1. The receptor was isolated from an adult who was a healthcare worker with PCR-confirmed SARS-CoV-2 infection or an uninfected control (not recorded which). The CDR3 nucleotides are TGTGCCACCAGTGATCCCCGGGACAGGGGGGGGATGGAGCAGTTCTTC. It yields the protein CATSDPRDRGGMEQFF.